The 15 T cell receptor beta chains given below trace back to one sample, sequenced in a study of shared clonotypes between healthy human individuals. The method was immunoSEQ multiplex PCR; TCRdb's version includes in-frame clones alone and lacks a portion of them. The sample shows around 480,000 clones, nearly 80% of them seen only once. The sequencing input was PBMCs. Receptors originate from a middle-aged woman in good health. Some clones in this sample may be carry-over from other donors' samples.

This chain links TRBV5-6 with TRBJ2-3; D gene unclear. The CDR3 is 15 residues long. Germline values: CDR1 SGHDT, CDR2 YYEEEE. V lost 4 bases and J lost 2, with 14 bases in between. CDR3 in amino acids: CASSGLAESTDTQYF. Here the CDR3 DNA reads TGTGCCAGCAGCGGGCTTGCGGAGTCCACAGATACGCAGTATTTT.

This clone was seen a single time. V gene TRBV4-3 combines with J gene TRBJ1-2, with 9 bases aligning to TRBD1. The V and J ends lost 4 bases and 5 bases, in that order; junction bases with no gene match: 5. In germline, CDR1 is LGHNA, CDR2 YSLEER. The CDR3 is 14 amino acids. DNA of the CDR3: TGCGCCAGCAGCCCCCGGGACAGGGCGTATGGCTACACCTTC. It encodes CASSPRDRAYGYTF.

The gene calls are TRBV30 and TRBJ1-6; weak D call: TRBD1 (6 bases). V dropped 3 bases and J dropped 0 bases, with 15 bases sitting between them. The V gene's germline CDR1 is GTSNPN and CDR2 SVGIG (reference sequence). The CDR3 covers 17 residues. In DNA, the CDR3 is TGTGCCTGGAGGGCCGGGACACCGAGCTCCTATAATTCACCCCTCCACTTT. Its protein product is CAWRAGTPSSYNSPLHF.

Comments on this clone: This CDR3 is also generated by other DNA sequences in the sample. The rearrangement joins TRBV2 to TRBJ2-7; the match to TRBD1 covers 10 bases. Germline V gene sequence: CDR1 SNHLY, CDR2 FYNNEI. The CDR3 runs to 13 residues. Trimming cost V 5 bases and J 3 bases; bases outside gene matches: 1. The CDR3 region is CASSWDRGYEQYF. Written as DNA, the CDR3 is TGTGCCAGCAGTTGGGACAGGGGCTACGAGCAGTACTTC.

Concerning this clone itself: Different DNA sequences within this sample yield the same CDR3. The chain couples TRBV10-3 to TRBJ2-1, with D perhaps given as TRBD1 or TRBD2 (5 bases each). Trimming pared 8 bases from V and 4 bases from J, leaving 18 bases between. This CDR3 is built from 15 residues. Germline lookup yields CDR1 ENHRY and CDR2 SYGVKD. CDR3 amino acids: CAIGRYGGEYNEQFF. The CDR3 DNA reads TGTGCCATCGGACGATATGGGGGAGAATACAATGAGCAGTTCTTC.

The chain employs TRBV19 and TRBJ2-7; D unresolved. Germline values: CDR1 LNHDA, CDR2 SQIVND (reference sequence). CDR3 length equals 13 residues. The V and J ends lost 5 bases and 2 bases respectively, with 10 bases between them. The chain's CDR3 is CASSRTLTYEQYF. For the CDR3, the DNA is TGTGCCAGTAGTCGGACCTTAACCTACGAGCAGTACTTC.

This clone was counted many times. The rearrangement joins TRBV28 to TRBJ2-7; 7 positions agree with TRBD1. The ends lost 7 bases at V and 2 bases at J; junction bases unmatched: 11. The germline gives CDR1 MDHEN, CDR2 SYDVKM. This CDR3 has 15 amino acids. CDR3: CASNTIGGPTYEQYF. The CDR3 coding sequence is TGTGCCAGCAACACTATAGGGGGCCCTACCTACGAGCAGTACTTC.

The chain carries TRBV6-5 and TRBJ2-7; D gene uncertain. V shed 0 bases and J shed 2 bases, with 5 bases lying between them. This CDR3 contains 13 residues. Looked up from germline, CDR1 is MNHEY and CDR2 is SVGAGI. This CDR3 is CASSYSIAYEQYF. The DNA of the CDR3 is TGTGCCAGCAGTTACTCTATAGCCTACGAGCAGTACTTC.

The V gene is TRBV29-1, the J gene TRBJ2-1, with 7 bases fitting TRBD2. The V segment lost 6 bases and the J segment 1 base; nucleotides outside the gene matches: 6. The germline gives CDR1 SQVTM, CDR2 ANQGSEA. This CDR3 region has 14 residues. The CDR3: CSVAPSGSYNEQFF. The CDR3 DNA sequence: TGCAGCGTCGCCCCTAGCGGATCCTACAATGAGCAGTTCTTC.

V gene TRBV19 combines with J gene TRBJ2-3, with 7 nucleotides matching TRBD2. The V gene end was trimmed by 1 base and the J gene end by 4 bases; junction bases not matched to a gene: 5. The CDR3 spans 15 residues. Germline lookup yields CDR1 LNHDA and CDR2 SQIVND (reference sequence). The DNA for the CDR3 is TGTGCCAGTAGTATAGGCGGGAGAGGGGCAGATACGCAGTATTTT. This codes for CASSIGGRGADTQYF.

The J gene is TRBJ2-1, the V gene TRBV6-1; possible D gene TRBD1, 5 bases. Germline assignment: CDR1 MNHNS and CDR2 SASEGT. The CDR3 consists of 13 residues. The V and J ends lost 4 bases and 10 bases respectively, with 14 bases between them. In nucleotides, the CDR3 is TGTGCCAGCAGTGGAGAAAGGGGTGGCGAGCAGTTCTTC. Its translation is CASSGERGGEQFF.

The rearrangement links TRBV5-6 to TRBJ2-7; 12 positions match TRBD1. Germline V lookup: CDR1 SGHDT, CDR2 YYEEEE. With V trimmed by 4 bases and J by 4 bases, 9 bases remained unmatched. The CDR3 totals 16 residues. The DNA of the CDR3 is TGTGCCAGCAGCCTGGGACAGGGGGCGATTTTTTACGAGCAGTACTTC. As protein: CASSLGQGAIFYEQYF.

The CDR3 here is CASNFRDRGQPQHF. DNA for the CDR3: TGTGCCAGTAACTTCCGGGACAGAGGTCAGCCCCAGCATTTT. This chain connects TRBV19 to TRBJ1-5, with TRBD1 matching over 7 bases. The CDR3 is 14 residues long. V lost 7 bases to trimming and J lost 6 bases; unmatched junction nucleotides: 9. In germline, CDR1 is LNHDA, CDR2 SQIVND (reference sequence).

Regarding this clone: Other nucleotide sequences from this sample produce the same CDR3. This chain joins TRBV7-2 and TRBJ2-3; D unresolved. Trimming pared 1 base from V and 4 bases from J, leaving 6 bases between. Germline V CDR1 and CDR2: SGHTA, FQGNSA. CDR3 length equals 13 residues. CDR3 loop: CASSLDRADTQYF. In DNA, the CDR3 is TGTGCCAGCAGCTTAGACAGAGCAGATACGCAGTATTTT.

The chain links TRBV27 to TRBJ2-7, with 13 positions matching TRBD2. The CDR3 extends over 15 amino acids. The V gene's germline CDR1 is MNHEY and CDR2 SMNVEV (reference sequence). The junction had 8 bases not matched to a gene; V was cut back by 5 bases and J by 7 bases. This chain's CDR3 is CASSQGLAGVREQYF. The CDR3 bases are TGTGCCAGCAGTCAAGGACTAGCGGGAGTAAGGGAGCAGTACTTC.